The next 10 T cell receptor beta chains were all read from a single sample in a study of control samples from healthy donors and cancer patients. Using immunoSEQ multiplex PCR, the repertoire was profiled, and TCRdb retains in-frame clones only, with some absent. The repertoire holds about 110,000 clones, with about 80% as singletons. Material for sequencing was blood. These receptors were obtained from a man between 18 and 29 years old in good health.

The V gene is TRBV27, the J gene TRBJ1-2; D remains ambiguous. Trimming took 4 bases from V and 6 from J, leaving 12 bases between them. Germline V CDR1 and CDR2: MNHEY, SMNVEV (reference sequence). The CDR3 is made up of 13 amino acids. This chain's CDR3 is CASSSAPHNGYTF. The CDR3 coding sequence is TGTGCCAGCAGTTCCGCTCCACACAATGGCTACACCTTC.

The CDR3 sequence is CASSPYTDTQYF. CDR3 sequence (DNA): TGTGCCAGCTCACCGTACACAGATACGCAGTATTTT. The chain recombines TRBV18 with TRBJ2-3, with no clear D. Trimming cost V 3 bases and J 2 bases, with 3 bases left between them. The CDR3 runs to 12 residues. Germline V CDR1 and CDR2: KGHSH, LQKENI.

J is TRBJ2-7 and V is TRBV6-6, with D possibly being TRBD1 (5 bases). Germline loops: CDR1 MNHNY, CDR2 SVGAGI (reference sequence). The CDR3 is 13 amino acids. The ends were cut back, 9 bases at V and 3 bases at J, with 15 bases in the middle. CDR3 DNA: TGTGCCAGTTGCCAGGGTCCTTACTACGAGCAGTACGTC. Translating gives CASCQGPYYEQYV.

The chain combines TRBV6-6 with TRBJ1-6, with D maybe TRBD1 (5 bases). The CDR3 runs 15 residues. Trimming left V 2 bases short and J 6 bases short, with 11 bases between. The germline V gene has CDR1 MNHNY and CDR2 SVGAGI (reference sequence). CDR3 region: CASSYGSTGNSPLHF. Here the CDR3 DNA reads TGTGCCAGCAGTTACGGAAGTACAGGTAATTCACCCCTCCACTTT.

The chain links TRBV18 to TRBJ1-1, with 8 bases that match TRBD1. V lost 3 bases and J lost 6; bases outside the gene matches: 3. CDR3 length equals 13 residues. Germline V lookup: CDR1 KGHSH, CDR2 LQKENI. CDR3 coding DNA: TGTGCCAGCTCACCGCTACAGGGGGCTGAAGCTTTCTTT. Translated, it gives CASSPLQGAEAFF.

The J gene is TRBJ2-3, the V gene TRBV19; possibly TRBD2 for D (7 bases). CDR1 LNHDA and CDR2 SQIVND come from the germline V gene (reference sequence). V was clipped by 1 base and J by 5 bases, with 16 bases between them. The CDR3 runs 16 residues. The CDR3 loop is CASSIGGGGHVDTQYF. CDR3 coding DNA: TGTGCCAGTAGTATAGGAGGGGGGGGGCATGTAGATACGCAGTATTTT.

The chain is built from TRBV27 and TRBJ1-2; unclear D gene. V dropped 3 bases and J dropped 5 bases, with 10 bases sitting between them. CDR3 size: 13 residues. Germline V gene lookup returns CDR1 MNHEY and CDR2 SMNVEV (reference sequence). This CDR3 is CASSLSGGYGYTF. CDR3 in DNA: TGTGCCAGCAGTTTGAGTGGAGGTTATGGCTACACCTTC.

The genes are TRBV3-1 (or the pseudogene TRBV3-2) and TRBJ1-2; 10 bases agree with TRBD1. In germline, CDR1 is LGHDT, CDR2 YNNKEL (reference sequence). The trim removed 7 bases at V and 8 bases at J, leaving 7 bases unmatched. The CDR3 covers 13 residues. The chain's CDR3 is CASTLGQGGGYTF. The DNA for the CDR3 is TGTGCCAGCACCCTCGGACAGGGGGGGGGCTACACCTTC.

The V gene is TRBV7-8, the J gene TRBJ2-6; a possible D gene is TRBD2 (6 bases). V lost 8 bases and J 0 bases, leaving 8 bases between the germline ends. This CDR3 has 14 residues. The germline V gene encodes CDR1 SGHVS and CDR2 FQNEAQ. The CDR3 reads CASGAGSGANVLTF. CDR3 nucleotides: TGTGCCAGCGGAGCGGGCTCTGGGGCCAACGTCCTGACTTTC.

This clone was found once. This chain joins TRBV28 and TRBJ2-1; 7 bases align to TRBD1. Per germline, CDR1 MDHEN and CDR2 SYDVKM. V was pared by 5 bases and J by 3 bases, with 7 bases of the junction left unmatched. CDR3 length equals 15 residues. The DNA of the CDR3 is TGTGCCAGCAGTCCCACAGGGGTTTACTACAATGAGCAGTTCTTC. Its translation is CASSPTGVYYNEQFF.